The entry that follows covers one TCR beta chain sequence. The CDR3 length is 14 residues. Germline-derived CDR1 and CDR2 are SGHRS and YFSETQ. V trimming: 4 bases; J trimming: 6 bases; junction bases outside the gene matches: 9. The data originate from a study of T cell changes during pregnancy in multiple sclerosis. Generated by immunoSEQ multiplex PCR, the TCRdb table keeps only in-frame clones and is missing some. The data show under 150,000 clones, roughly 95% seen once. The source of this sequence is a female donor with multiple sclerosis, enrolled in a pregnancy study. The V call is TRBV5-1, the J call TRBJ2-5; 7 positions match TRBD1. Specimen: peripheral blood, collected after pregnancy. The CDR3 is CASSDQQGLKTQYF. The CDR3 coding sequence is TGCGCCAGCAGCGACCAACAGGGGTTAAAGACCCAGTACTTC.